What follows are 2 T cell receptor beta chains derived from one specimen sequenced in a study of glioma-infiltrating T cells. Amplification of TCR alpha and beta CDR3 regions from RNA used iRepertoire nested multiplex PCR. One entry per CDR3 protein results from TCRdb running MiXCR on the multiplex PCR reads. This table has around 850 distinct CDR3 sequences, roughly a sixth appearing once. Sample: glioma tissue, nonneoplastic brain tissue, or PBMCs (not recorded which). The source is a human donor with low-grade glioma or glioblastoma, undergoing nonglioma brain surgery, or in good health (not recorded which).

At least ten counts were recorded for this clonotype. The rearrangement links TRBV29-1 to TRBJ2-7; TRBD2 aligns across 8 bases. This CDR3 comprises 12 residues. The V segment lost 3 bases and the J segment 7 bases; nucleotides outside the gene matches: 5. The germline V gene encodes CDR1 SQVTM and CDR2 ANQGSEA. This CDR3 reads CSVDKTSGEQYF. The CDR3 nucleotides are TGCAGCGTTGATAAAACTAGCGGTGAGCAGTACTTC.

The rearrangement uses TRBV3-1 and TRBJ2-1; the D gene is possibly TRBD1 (6 bases). Germline V gives CDR1 LGHDT, CDR2 YNNKEL (reference sequence). The CDR3 sequence is 16 residues long. V dropped 0 bases and J dropped 4 bases, with 13 bases sitting between them. The CDR3 reads CASSQDLLGQYNEQFF. CDR3 DNA: TGTGCCAGCAGCCAAGATCTGCTTGGACAGTACAATGAGCAGTTCTTC.